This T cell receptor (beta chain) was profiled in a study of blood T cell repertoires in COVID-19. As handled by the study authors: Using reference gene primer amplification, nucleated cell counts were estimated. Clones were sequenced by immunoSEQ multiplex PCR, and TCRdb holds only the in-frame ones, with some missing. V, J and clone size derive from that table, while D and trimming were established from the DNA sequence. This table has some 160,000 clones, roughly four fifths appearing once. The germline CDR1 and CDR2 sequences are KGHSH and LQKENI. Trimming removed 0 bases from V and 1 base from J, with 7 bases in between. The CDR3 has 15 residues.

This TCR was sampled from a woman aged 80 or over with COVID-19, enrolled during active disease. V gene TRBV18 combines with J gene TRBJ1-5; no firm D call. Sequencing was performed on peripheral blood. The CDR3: CASSPPGGSNQPQHF. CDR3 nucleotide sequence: TGTGCCAGCTCACCACCGGGAGGGAGCAATCAGCCCCAGCATTTT.